Given below is one T cell receptor (beta chain) in context. The CDR3 totals 16 residues. V lost 5 bases, J lost 2 bases, and 8 bases stayed unmatched. Germline lookup yields CDR1 SEHNR and CDR2 FQNEAQ (reference sequence). This entry comes from a study of control samples from healthy donors and cancer patients. TCRdb's table, derived via immunoSEQ multiplex PCR, lists solely in-frame clones and lacks some. The sample has some 130,000 clones, around 93% seen once; the top ten hold approximately 1.7%. The clonotype was recovered from a man aged 50 to 59 with head and neck cancer. Input material: PBMCs. This chain connects TRBV7-9 to TRBJ1-5; 8 bases line up with TRBD1. Written as DNA, the CDR3 is TGTGCCAGCAGCCGAGGACAGGGCGGGGGCAATCAGCCCCAGCATTTT. Encoded protein: CASSRGQGGGNQPQHF.